A selection of T cell receptor beta chains follows, all from one sample in a study of blood T cell repertoires in COVID-19. Here immunoSEQ multiplex PCR was the method, and the copy in TCRdb shows in-frame clones only, minus some. The sample has roughly 130,000 clones, around three quarters seen once; the top ten hold 16%. The sequenced material came from peripheral blood. Receptors were obtained from a man aged 55-75 years with active or convalescent COVID-19. Each CDR3 is given with its conserved first and last residue. Each record gives: CDR3 DNA, CDR3 protein, clone size, J gene, V gene, D gene. D genes are given only for firm matches. Clone size is not always given. Where it is, it says once, few, many or a class for expanded clones.

DNA: TGCAGCGTTGGACCCACAGCAGGGGGCGTCCACAATGAGCAGTTCTTC
CDR3: CSVGPTAGGVHNEQFF
size: few
J: TRBJ2-1
V: TRBV29-1
D: TRBD1

DNA: TGTGCCAGCAGCCCCCGACTAGCGGGAGGGGATGAGCAGTACTTC
CDR3: CASSPRLAGGDEQYF
size: .
J: TRBJ2-7
V: TRBV9
D: TRBD2

DNA: TGTGCCAGCAGGGCCGGGAGTGGGGACAATGAGCAGTTCTTC
CDR3: CASRAGSGDNEQFF
size: .
J: TRBJ2-1
V: TRBV7-3
D: .

DNA: TGTGCCAGCAGTGGATTAGCTTACAATGAGCAGTTCTTC
CDR3: CASSGLAYNEQFF
size: once
J: TRBJ2-1
V: TRBV2
D: .

DNA: TGTGCCAGCTCACCAGGGGACAGTATCACAGATACGCAGTATTTT
CDR3: CASSPGDSITDTQYF
size: .
J: TRBJ2-3
V: TRBV18
D: TRBD1

DNA: TGTGCCAGCAGGGCGGACAGGGACAATTCACCCCTCCACTTT
CDR3: CASRADRDNSPLHF
size: .
J: TRBJ1-6
V: TRBV28
D: TRBD1

DNA: TGTGCCATCAGGGGGAAAAATTACCCCCAGGGCAACGAGCAGTACTTC
CDR3: CAIRGKNYPQGNEQYF
size: .
J: TRBJ2-7
V: TRBV10-3
D: .

DNA: TGTGCCAGCAGTTACCTGACACGATTGAACACTGAAGCTTTCTTT
CDR3: CASSYLTRLNTEAFF
size: few
J: TRBJ1-1
V: TRBV6-2/TRBV6-3
D: .

DNA: TGTGCCAGCAGTTATGGATGGGACTTATCCACCGGGGAGCTGTTTTTT
CDR3: CASSYGWDLSTGELFF
size: .
J: TRBJ2-2
V: TRBV6-5
D: .

DNA: TGTGCCAGCAGACCCCGGACTAGCGGGTATGAGCAGTACTTC
CDR3: CASRPRTSGYEQYF
size: .
J: TRBJ2-7
V: TRBV27
D: TRBD2

DNA: TGTGCCAGCAGTTTAGTATTAGTTGCGGGCAATGAGCAGTTCTTC
CDR3: CASSLVLVAGNEQFF
size: .
J: TRBJ2-1
V: TRBV27
D: .

DNA: TGTGCCAGCAGCGCCGGGACAGGAGACACAGATACGCAGTATTTT
CDR3: CASSAGTGDTDTQYF
size: .
J: TRBJ2-3
V: TRBV5-4
D: TRBD1

DNA: TGTGCCAGTAGTATCTCAGGTTATTCCTCCAATGAGCAGTTCTTC
CDR3: CASSISGYSSNEQFF
size: .
J: TRBJ2-1
V: TRBV19
D: .

DNA: TGTGCCAGCAGCTCCGGGACAGGGGCCGGGGAGCTGTTTTTT
CDR3: CASSSGTGAGELFF
size: .
J: TRBJ2-2
V: TRBV11-3
D: TRBD1

DNA: TGTGCCATCAATACCGGGACTAACCCAGATACGCAGTATTTT
CDR3: CAINTGTNPDTQYF
size: once
J: TRBJ2-3
V: TRBV10-3
D: TRBD2

DNA: TGCGCCAGCAGCCTCCTAGGGGGCACGGTAGAGGGGAAAGCTTTCTTT
CDR3: CASSLLGGTVEGKAFF
size: .
J: TRBJ1-1
V: TRBV4-3
D: TRBD1

DNA: TGTGCCACCGCATCGGACACCTACACAGATACGCAGTATTTT
CDR3: CATASDTYTDTQYF
size: .
J: TRBJ2-3
V: TRBV10-3
D: .

DNA: TGTGCCAGCAGTTCCCGGGAGGGGGAGCAGTTCTTC
CDR3: CASSSREGEQFF
size: .
J: TRBJ2-1
V: TRBV7-9
D: TRBD2

DNA: TGTGCCAGCAGCTCTCCCGGGACAGGGATCACCGGGGAGCTGTTTTTT
CDR3: CASSSPGTGITGELFF
size: .
J: TRBJ2-2
V: TRBV11-2
D: TRBD1

DNA: TGTGCCAGCAGTGCCGGGACAGGGTATAATTCACCCCTCCACTTT
CDR3: CASSAGTGYNSPLHF
size: .
J: TRBJ1-6
V: TRBV2
D: TRBD1

DNA: TGTGCCAGCAGCGAGACAGGGGCAGGTAGCTCCTACGAGCAGTACTTC
CDR3: CASSETGAGSSYEQYF
size: few
J: TRBJ2-7
V: TRBV6-6
D: TRBD1

DNA: TGTGCCAGCAGTTTATCACCTACCCAGCCCCAGCATTTT
CDR3: CASSLSPTQPQHF
size: .
J: TRBJ1-5
V: TRBV12-3/TRBV12-4
D: .

DNA: TGTGCCAGCAGCCCCTTAGCGGGAGGGCCCACAGATACGCAGTATTTT
CDR3: CASSPLAGGPTDTQYF
size: .
J: TRBJ2-3
V: TRBV4-2
D: TRBD2

DNA: TGCGCCAGCAGCTTTGATCCAGCGGGTGAGCAGTTCTTC
CDR3: CASSFDPAGEQFF
size: .
J: TRBJ2-1
V: TRBV5-1
D: .

DNA: TGTGCCAGCAGTTCAAGCCAAGGGACAGGGAGCACCGGGACCCAGTACTTC
CDR3: CASSSSQGTGSTGTQYF
size: .
J: TRBJ2-5
V: TRBV27
D: TRBD1

DNA: TGTGCCAGCAGTTTCGAGGGACAGGGTTATTCACCCCTCCACTTT
CDR3: CASSFEGQGYSPLHF
size: .
J: TRBJ1-6
V: TRBV7-9
D: TRBD1

DNA: TGTGCCAGCAGTCGGGGAGGGACAAGGACTGAAGCTTTCTTT
CDR3: CASSRGGTRTEAFF
size: .
J: TRBJ1-1
V: TRBV6-2/TRBV6-3
D: .

DNA: TGTGCCAGCAGCAGTGGCCCCGGGGACAACAATGAGCAGTTCTTC
CDR3: CASSSGPGDNNEQFF
size: .
J: TRBJ2-1
V: TRBV7-9
D: .

DNA: TGTGCCAGCATCGCAGATACGCAGTATTTT
CDR3: CASIADTQYF
size: .
J: TRBJ2-3
V: TRBV2
D: .

DNA: TGTGCCAGTAGTATAGCCGCCCGCAGGGTTGGCAAAAACATTCAGTACTTC
CDR3: CASSIAARRVGKNIQYF
size: .
J: TRBJ2-4
V: TRBV19
D: .

DNA: TGTGCCAGCACCCCCGTGGGCCCCAGTGGGGAGCAGTACTTC
CDR3: CASTPVGPSGEQYF
size: .
J: TRBJ2-7
V: TRBV6-5
D: .

DNA: TGTGCCAGCAGCTTAGTCGCCGGGACAGTCACTCAGCCCCAGCATTTT
CDR3: CASSLVAGTVTQPQHF
size: .
J: TRBJ1-5
V: TRBV7-2
D: TRBD1

DNA: TGCGCCAGCAGCTTGGTTTCGGGGAGCGGCGAGCAGTACTTC
CDR3: CASSLVSGSGEQYF
size: .
J: TRBJ2-7
V: TRBV5-1
D: .

DNA: TGTGCCAGCAGTCCTTGGGCTACCAACACCGGGGAGCTGTTTTTT
CDR3: CASSPWATNTGELFF
size: .
J: TRBJ2-2
V: TRBV2
D: .

DNA: TGTGCCAGCAGGGGAGCGGGAGCGACAGATACGCAGTATTTT
CDR3: CASRGAGATDTQYF
size: .
J: TRBJ2-3
V: TRBV27
D: TRBD2

DNA: TGTGCCAGCAGCTTAGGCCCGCGGGAGGAAGGATACGAGCAGTACTTC
CDR3: CASSLGPREEGYEQYF
size: .
J: TRBJ2-7
V: TRBV5-4
D: TRBD2

DNA: TGCGCCAGCAGTCAACCCCCCGGGGGGCAGGGGAGTAGCGGGTCCCACGAGCAGTACTTC
CDR3: CASSQPPGGQGSSGSHEQYF
size: .
J: TRBJ2-7
V: TRBV23-1
D: .

DNA: TGTGCCAGCAGCCCAATAGCGGGAGGCCCTTTGTGGGAGCAGTACTTC
CDR3: CASSPIAGGPLWEQYF
size: .
J: TRBJ2-7
V: TRBV3-1/TRBV3-2
D: TRBD2

DNA: TGTGCCAGCAGCTTACATTGGACAGGGAGTAACAATGAGCAGTTCTTC
CDR3: CASSLHWTGSNNEQFF
size: .
J: TRBJ2-1
V: TRBV7-2
D: TRBD1

DNA: TGTGCCAGCAGCAACCTCGCTAGCGAGTACGAGCAGTACTTC
CDR3: CASSNLASEYEQYF
size: few
J: TRBJ2-7
V: TRBV5-4
D: .

DNA: TGTGCCAGCAGTTTAACGTTCGGGTCCACTGAAGCTTTCTTT
CDR3: CASSLTFGSTEAFF
size: .
J: TRBJ1-1
V: TRBV27
D: .

DNA: TGTGCCAGCAGCCAAATCGAAGGGGGCGGTCAGCCCCAGCATTTT
CDR3: CASSQIEGGGQPQHF
size: .
J: TRBJ1-5
V: TRBV4-2
D: TRBD1

DNA: TGTGCCAGCAGCGAGGGGATAGTCAATATAGGGGAGCTGTTTTTT
CDR3: CASSEGIVNIGELFF
size: .
J: TRBJ2-2
V: TRBV9
D: .

DNA: TGTGCCAGCAGCTTACGGCTAGGGGGAGAGACCCAGTACTTC
CDR3: CASSLRLGGETQYF
size: .
J: TRBJ2-5
V: TRBV11-1
D: .

DNA: TGTGCCAGCAGTCTATTCCCCTCCGGGACTACTGTCACCGGGGAGCTGTTTTTT
CDR3: CASSLFPSGTTVTGELFF
size: .
J: TRBJ2-2
V: TRBV7-3
D: TRBD2

DNA: TGTGCCAGCAGCGCAGGACAGGGAGGGGTCGAGCAGTACTTC
CDR3: CASSAGQGGVEQYF
size: .
J: TRBJ2-7
V: TRBV9
D: .

DNA: TGTGCCAGCAGCTTAACAGGTGCGATATACGAGCAGTACTTC
CDR3: CASSLTGAIYEQYF
size: .
J: TRBJ2-7
V: TRBV7-9
D: .

DNA: TGCGCCAGCAGCCAAGATCATTACGGGGGACAGAATTCACCCCTCCACTTT
CDR3: CASSQDHYGGQNSPLHF
size: .
J: TRBJ1-6
V: TRBV4-3
D: TRBD1

DNA: TGTGCCTGGAGTGTCGCAGGGGCTGGTGAAAAACTGTTTTTT
CDR3: CAWSVAGAGEKLFF
size: .
J: TRBJ1-4
V: TRBV30
D: .

DNA: TGTGCCAGCAGCCAAGATCGGCAGGGGAAGCAGTACTTC
CDR3: CASSQDRQGKQYF
size: .
J: TRBJ2-7
V: TRBV3-1/TRBV3-2
D: .

DNA: TGCGCCAGCAGCTCAGGGGTCACCGGGGAGCTGTTTTTT
CDR3: CASSSGVTGELFF
size: .
J: TRBJ2-2
V: TRBV5-1
D: .

DNA: TGTGCCAGCAGCTTGATGGCCCCCGGGGAGCTGTTTTTT
CDR3: CASSLMAPGELFF
size: .
J: TRBJ2-2
V: TRBV11-2
D: .